These T cell receptor beta chains were read from a single sample in a study of blood T cell repertoires in COVID-19. Libraries were prepared by immunoSEQ multiplex PCR; TCRdb keeps only in-frame clonotypes and omits some of them. The sample holds approximately 150,000 clones, about four fifths seen once. Sequencing used peripheral blood. These receptor sequences come from a woman in her 70s with acute or convalescent COVID-19. Both conserved end residues are part of each CDR3. A D gene is named only where the DNA matches it firmly. Size tells how often a clone was seen (once, few, many) or the class of an expanded clone, and some rows leave it out.

v_gene: TRBV2
j_gene: TRBJ1-4
len: 14
d_gene: TRBD1
abundance: .
CDR3aa: CASRWTGGAEKLFF
CDR3nt: TGTGCCAGCAGGTGGACAGGGGGCGCGGAAAAACTGTTTTTT

v_gene: TRBV7-6
j_gene: TRBJ1-6
len: 14
d_gene: .
abundance: .
CDR3aa: CASSLATTGSPLHF
CDR3nt: TGTGCCAGCAGCCTGGCAACGACGGGATCACCCCTCCACTTT

v_gene: TRBV6-4
j_gene: TRBJ1-2
len: 13
d_gene: TRBD1
abundance: .
CDR3aa: CASSAQGTGRYTF
CDR3nt: TGTGCCAGCAGCGCCCAGGGGACAGGCCGTTACACCTTC

v_gene: TRBV5-6
j_gene: TRBJ2-2
len: 14
d_gene: .
abundance: .
CDR3aa: CASSLSAGTGELFF
CDR3nt: TGTGCCAGCAGCTTATCGGCGGGCACCGGGGAGCTGTTTTTT

v_gene: TRBV28
j_gene: TRBJ1-2
len: 13
d_gene: .
abundance: .
CDR3aa: CASLARENYGYTF
CDR3nt: TGTGCCAGCCTCGCGCGAGAGAACTATGGCTACACCTTC

v_gene: TRBV6-2/TRBV6-3
j_gene: TRBJ1-5
len: 14
d_gene: .
abundance: once
CDR3aa: CASSSGALNQPQHF
CDR3nt: TGTGCCAGCAGTTCTGGGGCCCTCAATCAGCCCCAGCATTTT

v_gene: TRBV9
j_gene: TRBJ2-1
len: 15
d_gene: .
abundance: .
CDR3aa: CASSVWGTSYNEQFF
CDR3nt: TGTGCCAGCAGCGTATGGGGGACTTCCTACAATGAGCAGTTCTTC

v_gene: TRBV28
j_gene: TRBJ1-2
len: 14
d_gene: .
abundance: .
CDR3aa: CASRQFQNNYGYTF
CDR3nt: TGTGCCAGCAGACAGTTCCAAAATAACTATGGCTACACCTTC

v_gene: TRBV27
j_gene: TRBJ1-1
len: 16
d_gene: TRBD1
abundance: .
CDR3aa: CASSLYQGAANTEAFF
CDR3nt: TGTGCCAGCAGTCTTTATCAGGGGGCAGCGAACACTGAAGCTTTCTTT

v_gene: TRBV11-2
j_gene: TRBJ1-2
len: 14
d_gene: TRBD1
abundance: .
CDR3aa: CASSLDPGGSGYTF
CDR3nt: TGTGCCAGCAGCTTAGATCCAGGGGGCTCTGGCTACACCTTC

v_gene: TRBV28
j_gene: TRBJ2-5
len: 16
d_gene: TRBD2
abundance: .
CDR3aa: CASSKTSGASQETQYF
CDR3nt: TGTGCCAGCAGTAAAACTAGCGGGGCAAGCCAAGAGACCCAGTACTTC

v_gene: TRBV28
j_gene: TRBJ1-5
len: 15
d_gene: TRBD1
abundance: .
CDR3aa: CASSPGQGVGQPQHF
CDR3nt: TGTGCCAGCAGCCCGGGACAGGGGGTGGGTCAGCCCCAGCATTTT

v_gene: TRBV19
j_gene: TRBJ2-7
len: 15
d_gene: TRBD2
abundance: .
CDR3aa: CASSIGREISYEQYF
CDR3nt: TGTGCCAGTAGTATAGGGCGGGAGATCTCCTACGAGCAGTACTTC

v_gene: TRBV4-3
j_gene: TRBJ1-2
len: 16
d_gene: TRBD1
abundance: .
CDR3aa: CASSQVPGQGAYGYTF
CDR3nt: TGCGCCAGCAGCCAAGTCCCGGGACAGGGGGCCTATGGCTACACCTTC

v_gene: TRBV2
j_gene: TRBJ1-1
len: 12
d_gene: TRBD1
abundance: .
CDR3aa: CASSATTGTAFF
CDR3nt: TGTGCCAGCAGTGCCACGACAGGGACAGCTTTCTTT

v_gene: TRBV7-6
j_gene: TRBJ1-1
len: 15
d_gene: TRBD1
abundance: .
CDR3aa: CASSPGQHMNTEAFF
CDR3nt: TGTGCCAGCAGCCCGGGACAGCACATGAACACTGAAGCTTTCTTT

v_gene: TRBV7-2
j_gene: TRBJ2-7
len: 13
d_gene: TRBD2
abundance: .
CDR3aa: CSRLIAGGYEQYF
CDR3nt: TGCAGTAGACTTATAGCGGGAGGATACGAGCAGTACTTC

v_gene: TRBV11-2
j_gene: TRBJ2-3
len: 15
d_gene: .
abundance: .
CDR3aa: CASSLNGGLTDTQYF
CDR3nt: TGTGCCAGCAGCTTAAACGGGGGTCTCACAGATACGCAGTATTTT

v_gene: TRBV7-2
j_gene: TRBJ1-6
len: 16
d_gene: .
abundance: .
CDR3aa: CASSLEFQGLNSPLHF
CDR3nt: TGTGCCAGCAGCTTAGAATTTCAGGGGCTCAATTCACCCCTCCACTTT

v_gene: TRBV27
j_gene: TRBJ2-7
len: 15
d_gene: .
abundance: .
CDR3aa: CASSLVGAHTDEQYF
CDR3nt: TGTGCCAGCAGTTTAGTTGGGGCCCACACTGACGAGCAGTACTTC

v_gene: TRBV4-1
j_gene: TRBJ1-2
len: 13
d_gene: TRBD1
abundance: .
CDR3aa: CASSLPTGIGYTF
CDR3nt: TGCGCCAGCAGCCTACCGACAGGGATTGGCTACACCTTC

v_gene: TRBV12-3/TRBV12-4
j_gene: TRBJ1-2
len: 12
d_gene: .
abundance: few
CDR3aa: CASSGSGDGYTF
CDR3nt: TGTGCCAGCAGCGGATCGGGGGATGGCTACACCTTC

v_gene: TRBV25-1
j_gene: TRBJ2-1
len: 15
d_gene: TRBD1
abundance: .
CDR3aa: CAKSSRDRVNNEQFF
CDR3nt: TGTGCCAAGTCGTCCCGGGACAGGGTGAACAATGAGCAGTTCTTC

v_gene: TRBV3-1/TRBV3-2
j_gene: TRBJ2-3
len: 16
d_gene: TRBD2
abundance: .
CDR3aa: CASSPRLAGVTDTQYF
CDR3nt: TGTGCCAGCAGCCCGAGGCTAGCGGGGGTCACAGATACGCAGTATTTT

v_gene: TRBV3-1/TRBV3-2
j_gene: TRBJ1-5
len: 13
d_gene: .
abundance: .
CDR3aa: CASSQDSRQPQHF
CDR3nt: TGTGCCAGCAGCCAAGATTCTCGTCAGCCCCAGCATTTT

v_gene: TRBV3-1/TRBV3-2
j_gene: TRBJ1-1
len: 14
d_gene: .
abundance: .
CDR3aa: CASSRGQANTEAFF
CDR3nt: TGTGCCAGCAGCCGCGGGCAGGCGAACACTGAAGCTTTCTTT

v_gene: TRBV11-1
j_gene: TRBJ1-2
len: 14
d_gene: TRBD1
abundance: .
CDR3aa: CASSLTGVGDGYTF
CDR3nt: TGTGCCAGCAGCCTGACAGGGGTAGGCGATGGCTACACCTTC

v_gene: TRBV19
j_gene: TRBJ2-2
len: 13
d_gene: TRBD2
abundance: .
CDR3aa: CARTSEEGGELFF
CDR3nt: TGTGCCCGGACTAGCGAGGAAGGCGGGGAGCTGTTTTTT

v_gene: TRBV5-1
j_gene: TRBJ2-2
len: 16
d_gene: TRBD2
abundance: .
CDR3aa: CASSLGTSGPAGELFF
CDR3nt: TGCGCCAGCAGCCTTGGGACTAGCGGGCCGGCCGGGGAGCTGTTTTTT

v_gene: TRBV5-1
j_gene: TRBJ2-3
len: 12
d_gene: .
abundance: .
CDR3aa: CASSLLADTQYF
CDR3nt: TGCGCCAGCAGCTTGTTAGCAGATACGCAGTATTTT